A selection of T cell receptor beta chains follows, all from one sample in a study of shared clonotypes between healthy human individuals. Some clones are missing from TCRdb's copy, which holds only in-frame ones; the method was immunoSEQ multiplex PCR. The sample lists about half a million clones, more than 65% occurring once. The sample was PBMCs. The receptors come from a woman aged 40-49 years in good health. Some clones in this sample may be carry-over from other donors' samples. CDR3s include the opening cysteine and the closing phenylalanine or tryptophan. A D gene is named only where the DNA matches it firmly. Part of the rows lack a size; the others show once, few, many or a class for expanded clones.

j_call d_call v_call cdr3_length clone_size cdr3_aa cdr3_nt
TRBJ1-2 - TRBV7-2 12 - CASSFYGDGYTF TGTGCCAGCAGCTTCTATGGGGATGGCTACACCTTC
TRBJ1-1 TRBD1 TRBV9 15 - CASSATDRGLVEAFF TGTGCCAGCAGCGCTACGGACAGGGGGCTAGTTGAAGCTTTCTTT
TRBJ2-6 - TRBV7-2 15 few CASSLLPSGANVLTF TGTGCCAGCAGCTTACTCCCATCTGGGGCCAACGTCCTGACTTTC
TRBJ2-7 - TRBV4-1 16 - CASSQVSPGRNGEQYF TGCGCCAGCAGCCAAGTATCCCCGGGCCGAAATGGCGAGCAGTACTTC
TRBJ2-1 - TRBV21-1 15 - CASSTPTGGYNEQFF TGTGCCAGCAGTACCCCGACAGGGGGCTACAATGAGCAGTTCTTC
TRBJ2-2 TRBD1 TRBV9 19 - CASSVTGTGSLQNTGELFF TGTGCCAGCAGCGTGACCGGGACAGGTTCTCTTCAGAACACCGGGGAGCTGTTTTTT
TRBJ1-5 - TRBV27 15 - CASTGSPYSNQPQHF TGTGCCAGTACAGGGTCCCCGTATAGCAATCAGCCCCAGCATTTT
TRBJ1-4 - TRBV7-2 15 - CASSQSGGGNEKLFF TGTGCCAGCAGCCAAAGTGGGGGGGGGAATGAAAAACTGTTTTTT
TRBJ2-1 - TRBV5-1 14 - CASSWDAAQDEQFF TGCGCCAGCAGCTGGGATGCAGCCCAGGATGAGCAGTTCTTC
TRBJ2-6 - TRBV6-4 17 - CASSLSPQGSGANVLTF TGTGCCAGCAGCCTCAGCCCGCAGGGCTCTGGGGCCAACGTCCTGACTTTC
TRBJ2-4 TRBD2 TRBV28 15 - CASSLGGSAKNIQYF TGTGCCAGCAGTTTGGGCGGGAGCGCCAAAAACATTCAGTACTTC
TRBJ2-7 TRBD2 TRBV11-2 14 - CASRRERESYEQYF TGTGCCAGCAGAAGGGAGCGGGAGTCCTACGAGCAGTACTTC
TRBJ2-5 TRBD1 TRBV25-1 15 - CASSEDRGTEETQYF TGTGCCAGCAGTGAAGACAGGGGGACGGAAGAGACCCAGTACTTC
TRBJ2-7 - TRBV5-6 14 - CASNPWGNGYEQYF TGTGCCAGCAATCCGTGGGGTAATGGGTACGAGCAGTACTTC
TRBJ2-7 TRBD1 TRBV5-5 15 - CASSLLLQGVYEQYF TGTGCCAGCAGCTTGCTACTACAGGGGGTCTACGAGCAGTACTTC
TRBJ1-2 - TRBV6-4 13 - CASRRGIADGYTF TGTGCCAGCAGGAGAGGGATCGCGGATGGCTACACCTTC
TRBJ2-7 - TRBV2 12 few CASSGSSYEQYF TGTGCCAGCTCAGGGTCCTCCTACGAGCAGTACTTC
TRBJ2-1 - TRBV6-6 13 - CASSYRSQGEQFF TGTGCCAGCAGTTACCGTTCCCAAGGTGAGCAGTTCTTC
TRBJ2-7 - TRBV2 14 once CASSPRDSPYEQYF TGTGCCAGCAGTCCGCGGGACAGCCCATACGAGCAGTACTTC
TRBJ2-3 - TRBV5-1 14 - CASSLAGVTDTQYF TGCGCCAGCAGCTTGGCGGGGGTCACAGATACGCAGTATTTT
TRBJ2-7 TRBD2 TRBV30 15 once CAYTGTSGIFYEQYF TGTGCCTATACCGGGACTAGTGGGATATTTTACGAGCAGTACTTC
TRBJ2-2 TRBD2 TRBV6-6 15 - CASKARGASAGELFF TGTGCCAGCAAGGCGCGGGGGGCGAGCGCCGGGGAGCTGTTTTTT
TRBJ2-7 TRBD2 TRBV7-8 14 - CASSLGLGAYEQYF TGTGCCAGCAGCTTGGGACTAGGGGCCTACGAGCAGTACTTC
TRBJ2-1 TRBD1 TRBV7-2 15 - CASSLFTGDYNEQFF TGTGCCAGCAGCTTATTCACAGGGGACTACAATGAGCAGTTCTTC
TRBJ2-5 - TRBV19 17 - CASSPGLGGGRQETQYF TGTGCCAGTAGCCCGGGACTAGGAGGGGGCCGCCAAGAGACCCAGTACTTC
TRBJ2-7 - TRBV21-1 13 few CASTRPPRYEQYF TGTGCCAGCACTCGCCCCCCAAGGTACGAGCAGTACTTC
TRBJ1-4 TRBD1 TRBV28 13 - CASSSGQDEKLFF TGTGCCAGCAGTTCTGGACAGGATGAAAAACTGTTTTTT
TRBJ1-6 - TRBV6-5 16 many CASSYSGDIRGSPLHF TGTGCCAGCAGTTACTCGGGGGACATAAGGGGATCACCCCTCCACTTT
TRBJ2-1 TRBD2 TRBV4-2 17 - CASSQDLRAAGDNEQFF TGTGCCAGCAGCCAAGATCTTAGGGCAGCGGGAGACAATGAGCAGTTCTTC
TRBJ2-1 TRBD2 TRBV4-3 15 - CASSHRTSGNNEQFF TGCGCCAGCAGCCATCGGACTAGCGGAAACAATGAGCAGTTCTTC
TRBJ2-7 - TRBV28 16 - CASSSRWEKTTYEQYF TGTGCCAGCAGTTCCCGGTGGGAAAAGACCACCTACGAGCAGTACTTC
TRBJ2-7 TRBD2 TRBV28 16 - CASSLRGLAGLYEQYF TGTGCCAGCAGTTTGAGGGGGCTAGCGGGATTATACGAGCAGTACTTC
TRBJ1-3 - TRBV18 15 once CASSQTPLTGNTIYF TGTGCCAGCTCACAGACACCTCTGACCGGAAACACCATATATTTT
TRBJ2-3 - TRBV28 13 - CASGRGGTDTQYF TGTGCCAGCGGGCGCGGGGGCACAGATACGCAGTATTTT
TRBJ2-1 TRBD1 TRBV29-1 13 - CSAGQGALNEQFF TGCAGCGCTGGACAGGGGGCTTTGAATGAGCAGTTCTTC
TRBJ2-7 TRBD2 TRBV5-1 17 - CASSLGLAGGSSYEQYF TGCGCCAGCAGCTTGGGGCTAGCGGGAGGGAGCTCCTACGAGCAGTACTTC
TRBJ2-1 - TRBV10-3 11 once CAIGRSDEQFF TGTGCCATCGGCCGTTCTGATGAGCAGTTCTTC
TRBJ2-7 - TRBV30 19 - CAWRGRGSSIQAARYEQYF TGTGCCTGGAGGGGCAGGGGATCGAGCATTCAAGCGGCCCGCTACGAGCAGTACTTC
TRBJ2-1 - TRBV11-3 12 many CASSLGDNEQFF TGTGCCAGCAGCTTAGGAGACAATGAGCAGTTCTTC
TRBJ2-6 - TRBV11-2 16 - CASSISAGAGWDVLTF TGTGCCAGCAGCATATCCGCCGGGGCAGGGTGGGACGTCCTGACTTTC
TRBJ1-6 - TRBV30 13 once CAWSAGPNSPLHF TGTGCCTGGAGTGCAGGGCCGAATTCACCCCTCCACTTT
TRBJ1-5 - TRBV28 15 few CASNLGVGGNQPQHF TGTGCCAGCAACCTGGGAGTGGGGGGCAATCAGCCCCAGCATTTT
TRBJ1-5 - TRBV9 14 - CASSVDPGRQPQHF TGTGCCAGCAGCGTAGATCCAGGACGGCAGCCCCAGCATTTT
TRBJ1-5 TRBD1 TRBV19 14 few CASSLQGGGQPQHF TGTGCCAGTAGTCTGCAGGGAGGGGGCCAGCCCCAGCATTTT
TRBJ1-1 TRBD1 TRBV5-4 14 - CASLTDRGSTEAFF TGTGCCAGCCTTACAGACAGGGGGTCCACTGAAGCTTTCTTT